Listed below are T cell receptor beta chains from one sample, sequenced in a study of CD8+ T cells in alopecia areata. Clones were read by immunoSEQ multiplex PCR, and TCRdb kept only the in-frame ones, dropping some. The sample lists some 5,500 clones, roughly 64% occurring once. Sequenced material: skin, taken at week 0. These receptors all stem from a human donor with alopecia areata. The CDR3 runs from the conserved cysteine through the conserved F or W. The order of the fields is V gene, clone size, J gene, D gene, CDR3 protein, CDR3 DNA. The D gene is left open where the match is weak. Size is omitted from some rows. Given values are once, few, many or a class for expanded clones.

v_call: TRBV2; clone_size: .; j_call: TRBJ2-3; d_call: .; cdr3_aa: CASSELGRNTQYF; cdr3_nt: TGTGCCAGCAGTGAATTGGGACGGAATACGCAGTATTTT
v_call: TRBV19; clone_size: .; j_call: TRBJ1-6; d_call: TRBD1; cdr3_aa: CASSRDSSINSPLHF; cdr3_nt: TGTGCCAGTAGTAGGGACAGCTCCATTAATTCACCCCTCCACTTT
v_call: TRBV6-6; clone_size: .; j_call: TRBJ2-3; d_call: .; cdr3_aa: CASSYSIWDTQYF; cdr3_nt: TGTGCCAGCAGTTACTCGATATGGGATACGCAGTATTTT
v_call: TRBV7-3; clone_size: .; j_call: TRBJ2-5; d_call: .; cdr3_aa: CASSLTGEETQYF; cdr3_nt: TGTGCCAGCAGCTTAACGGGGGAAGAGACCCAGTACTTC
v_call: TRBV19; clone_size: .; j_call: TRBJ1-5; d_call: .; cdr3_aa: CASSMWMDQPQHF; cdr3_nt: TGTGCCAGTAGTATGTGGATGGATCAGCCCCAGCATTTT
v_call: TRBV27; clone_size: few; j_call: TRBJ1-6; d_call: TRBD1; cdr3_aa: CASSLSRDRGSYNSPLHF; cdr3_nt: TGTGCCAGCAGTTTATCAAGGGACAGGGGTTCCTATAATTCACCCCTCCACTTT
v_call: TRBV11-3; clone_size: .; j_call: TRBJ2-3; d_call: TRBD1; cdr3_aa: CASSPGLGQGINTDTQYF; cdr3_nt: TGTGCCAGCAGCCCCGGGCTTGGACAGGGGATAAACACAGATACGCAGTATTTT
v_call: TRBV10-3; clone_size: once; j_call: TRBJ2-2; d_call: TRBD1; cdr3_aa: CAISESSRQGGTGELFF; cdr3_nt: TGTGCCATCAGTGAGTCGTCGAGACAGGGGGGCACCGGGGAGCTGTTTTTT
v_call: TRBV4-2; clone_size: .; j_call: TRBJ1-2; d_call: TRBD1; cdr3_aa: CASSPMDRGPNNYGYTF; cdr3_nt: TGTGCCAGCAGCCCCATGGACAGGGGCCCCAATAACTATGGCTACACCTTC
v_call: TRBV5-6; clone_size: .; j_call: TRBJ1-2; d_call: TRBD1; cdr3_aa: CASSLAGQGGPYGYTF; cdr3_nt: TGTGCCAGCAGCTTGGCGGGACAGGGGGGACCTTATGGCTACACCTTC
v_call: TRBV7-3; clone_size: .; j_call: TRBJ2-1; d_call: TRBD2; cdr3_aa: CASSLTGTTTMSSYNEQFF; cdr3_nt: TGTGCCAGCAGCTTAACGGGGACTACCACTATGAGCTCCTACAATGAGCAGTTCTTC
v_call: TRBV30; clone_size: few; j_call: TRBJ1-2; d_call: TRBD1; cdr3_aa: CASDRGGGYTF; cdr3_nt: TGTGCCTCTGACAGGGGCGGGGGCTACACCTTC
v_call: TRBV11-2; clone_size: .; j_call: TRBJ2-3; d_call: .; cdr3_aa: CASSSSTDTQYF; cdr3_nt: TGTGCCAGCAGCTCTAGCACAGATACGCAGTATTTT
v_call: TRBV2; clone_size: few; j_call: TRBJ2-2; d_call: .; cdr3_aa: CASSDRQFFGTGELFF; cdr3_nt: TGTGCCAGCAGTGATAGACAGTTCTTTGGAACCGGGGAGCTGTTTTTT
v_call: TRBV7-2; clone_size: .; j_call: TRBJ2-5; d_call: .; cdr3_aa: CASSLGSVRTQYF; cdr3_nt: TGTGCCAGCAGCTTAGGTTCCGTTAGGACCCAGTACTTC
v_call: TRBV7-9; clone_size: .; j_call: TRBJ2-2; d_call: .; cdr3_aa: CASSLQGNTGELFF; cdr3_nt: TGTGCCAGCAGCCTACAGGGAAACACCGGGGAGCTGTTTTTT
v_call: TRBV6-1; clone_size: .; j_call: TRBJ1-5; d_call: .; cdr3_aa: CAVTERNQPQHF; cdr3_nt: TGTGCCGTAACAGAGCGAAATCAGCCCCAGCATTTT
v_call: TRBV7-2; clone_size: .; j_call: TRBJ1-1; d_call: .; cdr3_aa: CASSLVASGDTEAFF; cdr3_nt: TGTGCCAGCAGCTTAGTTGCTTCGGGGGACACTGAAGCTTTCTTT
v_call: TRBV4-2; clone_size: .; j_call: TRBJ1-1; d_call: .; cdr3_aa: CASSQPGHMNTEAFF; cdr3_nt: TGTGCCAGCAGCCAACCGGGACATATGAACACTGAAGCTTTCTTT
v_call: TRBV5-1; clone_size: .; j_call: TRBJ1-1; d_call: .; cdr3_aa: CASSLFEGTEAFF; cdr3_nt: TGCGCCAGCAGCTTGTTTGAGGGGACTGAAGCTTTCTTT
v_call: TRBV6-5; clone_size: .; j_call: TRBJ2-7; d_call: .; cdr3_aa: CASSYSNLYEQYF; cdr3_nt: TGTGCCAGCAGTTACTCGAATCTATACGAGCAGTACTTC
v_call: TRBV6-6; clone_size: .; j_call: TRBJ2-2; d_call: .; cdr3_aa: CASSYSYSHTGELFF; cdr3_nt: TGTGCCAGCAGTTACTCGTACAGTCACACCGGGGAGCTGTTTTTT
v_call: TRBV4-2; clone_size: few; j_call: TRBJ2-7; d_call: TRBD1; cdr3_aa: CASSQDGTGVYEQYF; cdr3_nt: TGTGCCAGCAGCCAGGACGGGACAGGGGTCTACGAGCAGTACTTC
v_call: TRBV11-2; clone_size: .; j_call: TRBJ1-1; d_call: .; cdr3_aa: CASGGAMNTEAFF; cdr3_nt: TGTGCCAGCGGCGGGGCGATGAACACTGAAGCTTTCTTT
v_call: TRBV5-6; clone_size: large; j_call: TRBJ2-1; d_call: .; cdr3_aa: CASSDPRSKLF; cdr3_nt: TGTGCCAGCAGCGACCCGAGAAGCAAGCTCTTC
v_call: TRBV7-9; clone_size: .; j_call: TRBJ1-5; d_call: TRBD1; cdr3_aa: CASSLGTGAQPQHF; cdr3_nt: TGTGCCAGCAGCTTAGGGACAGGGGCTCAGCCCCAGCATTTT
v_call: TRBV4-1; clone_size: .; j_call: TRBJ2-3; d_call: TRBD2; cdr3_aa: CASSQERRGSVRF; cdr3_nt: TGCGCCAGCAGCCAAGAAAGGCGGGGGTCCGTACGTTTT
v_call: TRBV30; clone_size: .; j_call: TRBJ2-5; d_call: .; cdr3_aa: CAWRTSGERLQETQYF; cdr3_nt: TGTGCCTGGAGAACCTCGGGGGAAAGGCTCCAAGAGACCCAGTACTTC
v_call: TRBV18; clone_size: .; j_call: TRBJ2-7; d_call: .; cdr3_aa: CASSPPAVRGEQYF; cdr3_nt: TGTGCCAGCTCACCACCGGCGGTCCGGGGAGAGCAGTACTTC
v_call: TRBV30; clone_size: once; j_call: TRBJ1-2; d_call: .; cdr3_aa: CAWNGYTF; cdr3_nt: TGTGCCTGGAATGGCTACACCTTC
v_call: TRBV18; clone_size: .; j_call: TRBJ1-1; d_call: .; cdr3_aa: CASSPGQFRAFF; cdr3_nt: TGTGCCAGCTCACCAGGACAGTTTAGAGCTTTCTTT
v_call: TRBV5-1; clone_size: once; j_call: TRBJ1-2; d_call: .; cdr3_aa: CASSYGTPGDRYTF; cdr3_nt: TGCGCCAGCAGCTACGGGACTCCGGGGGATCGCTACACCTTC
v_call: TRBV6-1; clone_size: .; j_call: TRBJ2-1; d_call: TRBD1; cdr3_aa: CASSEWGQGVDNEQFF; cdr3_nt: TGTGCCAGCAGTGAGTGGGGGCAGGGGGTCGACAATGAGCAGTTCTTC
v_call: TRBV7-2; clone_size: few; j_call: TRBJ1-2; d_call: TRBD1; cdr3_aa: CASSLEQGANGYTF; cdr3_nt: TGTGCCAGCAGCTTAGAACAGGGGGCTAATGGCTACACCTTC
v_call: TRBV6-5; clone_size: .; j_call: TRBJ2-1; d_call: .; cdr3_aa: CASRRYYLRYNEQFF; cdr3_nt: TGTGCCAGCAGACGCTATTACCTTAGATACAATGAGCAGTTCTTC
v_call: TRBV12-5; clone_size: .; j_call: TRBJ1-2; d_call: .; cdr3_aa: CASGLTTLLGYTF; cdr3_nt: TGTGCTAGTGGTTTGACGACTCTACTAGGCTACACCTTC
v_call: TRBV7-9; clone_size: .; j_call: TRBJ2-5; d_call: TRBD1; cdr3_aa: CASSSRGQGNREQYF; cdr3_nt: TGTGCCAGCAGCTCTAGGGGACAGGGGAACAGGGAGCAGTACTTC
v_call: TRBV11-2; clone_size: .; j_call: TRBJ2-1; d_call: TRBD2; cdr3_aa: CASSDGTRPKYNEQFF; cdr3_nt: TGTGCCAGCAGCGATGGGACTAGACCCAAATACAATGAGCAGTTCTTC
v_call: TRBV5-1; clone_size: few; j_call: TRBJ2-7; d_call: TRBD1; cdr3_aa: CASSLGQGYYEQYF; cdr3_nt: TGCGCCAGCAGCCTGGGACAGGGTTACTACGAGCAGTACTTC
v_call: TRBV2; clone_size: .; j_call: TRBJ2-7; d_call: .; cdr3_aa: CASSSHGGNYEQYF; cdr3_nt: TGTGCCAGCAGCAGTCATGGTGGCAACTACGAGCAGTACTTC
v_call: TRBV7-3; clone_size: .; j_call: TRBJ2-1; d_call: TRBD1; cdr3_aa: CASSRGTVNEQFF; cdr3_nt: TGTGCCAGCAGCCGAGGGACAGTCAATGAGCAGTTCTTC
v_call: TRBV27; clone_size: .; j_call: TRBJ2-3; d_call: .; cdr3_aa: CASTSLPDRTSTDTQYF; cdr3_nt: TGTGCCAGCACTTCACTCCCGGACAGAACTAGCACAGATACGCAGTATTTT
v_call: TRBV7-9; clone_size: .; j_call: TRBJ1-1; d_call: .; cdr3_aa: CASSSLWGPIFGEAFF; cdr3_nt: TGTGCCAGCAGCTCCCTGTGGGGCCCCATTTTCGGTGAAGCTTTCTTT
v_call: TRBV2; clone_size: .; j_call: TRBJ2-7; d_call: TRBD1; cdr3_aa: CASSRTGWEQYF; cdr3_nt: TGTGCCAGCAGTAGGACAGGGTGGGAGCAGTACTTC
v_call: TRBV5-8; clone_size: medium-sized; j_call: TRBJ1-2; d_call: .; cdr3_aa: CASSLFRVAYGYTF; cdr3_nt: TGTGCCAGCAGCTTGTTCAGGGTGGCCTATGGCTACACCTTC
v_call: TRBV19; clone_size: .; j_call: TRBJ1-2; d_call: .; cdr3_aa: CASSRASGWGYTF; cdr3_nt: TGTGCCAGTAGTAGGGCTTCAGGTTGGGGCTACACCTTC
v_call: TRBV5-1; clone_size: .; j_call: TRBJ2-1; d_call: TRBD2; cdr3_aa: CASSLAVGTSAYNEQFF; cdr3_nt: TGCGCCAGCAGCTTGGCGGTCGGGACTAGCGCCTACAATGAGCAGTTCTTC
v_call: TRBV6-6; clone_size: .; j_call: TRBJ2-3; d_call: .; cdr3_aa: CASSPGPSQYF; cdr3_nt: TGTGCCAGCAGTCCGGGGCCCAGCCAGTATTTT
v_call: TRBV7-9; clone_size: few; j_call: TRBJ2-5; d_call: TRBD2; cdr3_aa: CASSPVGGRIGETQYF; cdr3_nt: TGTGCCAGCAGCCCAGTCGGGGGGAGAATCGGAGAGACCCAGTACTTC
v_call: TRBV2; clone_size: .; j_call: TRBJ2-5; d_call: .; cdr3_aa: CASSELDQETQYF; cdr3_nt: TGTGCCAGCAGTGAACTCGACCAAGAGACCCAGTACTTC
v_call: TRBV6-5; clone_size: once; j_call: TRBJ2-1; d_call: TRBD1; cdr3_aa: CASSYSGQGASEQFF; cdr3_nt: TGTGCCAGCAGTTACTCGGGACAGGGGGCGAGTGAGCAGTTCTTC
v_call: TRBV6-5; clone_size: .; j_call: TRBJ2-3; d_call: TRBD2; cdr3_aa: CASSWRGGTDTQYF; cdr3_nt: TGTGCCAGCAGTTGGCGGGGGGGCACAGATACGCAGTATTTT
v_call: TRBV10-3; clone_size: .; j_call: TRBJ2-7; d_call: .; cdr3_aa: CAISEWGGRESYEQYF; cdr3_nt: TGTGCCATCAGTGAGTGGGGCGGACGTGAGTCCTACGAGCAGTACTTC